The 9 T cell receptor beta chains reported below all come from one sample, sequenced in a study of blood T cell repertoires in COVID-19. The method was immunoSEQ multiplex PCR; TCRdb's version includes in-frame clones alone and lacks a portion of them. Of roughly 50,000 clones in the sample, 90% to 95% were seen once. Sequencing was performed on peripheral blood. The receptors were sampled from a man aged 45-60 years with acute or convalescent COVID-19.

This clone has just a few counts. The chain carries TRBV6-5 and TRBJ2-7; D possibly corresponds to TRBD2 (6 bases). CDR3 length equals 11 residues. V shed 8 bases and J shed 5 bases, with 10 bases lying between them. Per the germline V gene, CDR1 is MNHEY and CDR2 is SVGAGI. Here the CDR3 reads CASAGFNEQYF. The CDR3 DNA follows: TGTGCCAGCGCGGGGTTCAACGAGCAGTACTTC.

The chain carries TRBV30 and TRBJ1-1; 8 nucleotides match TRBD1. CDR1 is GTSNPN, CDR2 SVGIG, per germline (reference sequence). The CDR3 is made up of 15 amino acids. V gave up 2 bases and J gave up 5 bases; unmatched junction bases: 10. DNA for the CDR3: TGTGCCTGGAGTAGTCCAGGGGGCGTTTGGACTGAAGCTTTCTTT. Amino acid sequence: CAWSSPGGVWTEAFF.

This clone was recorded a few times. The chain links TRBV21-1 to TRBJ2-7; the table's D call of TRBD1 was not tested on the DNA. TRBV21-1 is given as a pseudogene. The CDR3 has 15 residues. Here the CDR3 reads CASSRDRGLNYEQYF. In nucleotides, the CDR3 is TGTGCCAGCAGCAGGGACAGGGGGCTAAACTACGAGCAGTACTTC.

The rearrangement uses TRBV30 and TRBJ1-1, with TRBD1 as a possible D gene (5 bases). Germline CDR1 reads GTSNPN; CDR2 reads SVGIG (reference sequence). CDR3 length equals 13 residues. Trimming cost V 5 bases and J 1 base, with 11 bases left between them. The CDR3 DNA is TGTGCCTGGGCGGCGGGGCCGAACACTGAAGCTTTCTTT. Its translation: CAWAAGPNTEAFF.

The V and J genes are TRBV14 and TRBJ2-7; 9 bases are a match to TRBD2. The ends lost 5 bases at V and 2 bases at J; junction bases unmatched: 7. The CDR3 has 15 residues. In germline, CDR1 is SGHDN, CDR2 FVKESK. CDR3: CASSRGASGAYEQYF. The CDR3 nucleotides read TGTGCCAGCAGCAGAGGCGCTAGCGGGGCCTACGAGCAGTACTTC.

The genes are TRBV4-3 and TRBJ1-5; TRBD1 is a possible D gene (5 bases). The CDR3 loop spans 13 amino acids. CDR1 is LGHNA and CDR2 is YSLEER in the germline V gene. V shed 8 bases and J shed 4 bases, with 12 bases lying between them. In nucleotides, the CDR3 is TGCGCCAGCGCCGGGGGGGTAAATCAGCCCCAGCATTTT. Translated: CASAGGVNQPQHF.

The rearrangement links TRBV27 to TRBJ2-1, with a weak D call TRBD2 (5 bases). The CDR3 is 13 residues long. The germline CDR1 and CDR2 sequences are MNHEY and SMNVEV (reference sequence). Trimming stripped 3 bases from V and 12 bases from J, with 15 bases between. CDR3: CASSLASGNRQFF. CDR3 in DNA: TGTGCCAGCAGTTTGGCGTCGGGGAATAGGCAGTTCTTC.

This rearrangement joins TRBV2 to TRBJ1-1; D not resolved. Trimming shortened V by 6 bases and J by 0 bases, and 8 bases separated the two germline ends. The CDR3 is 13 residues long. Per germline, CDR1 SNHLY and CDR2 FYNNEI. The DNA of the CDR3 is TGTGCCAGCAGGGCAGACATGAACACTGAAGCTTTCTTT. This gives the protein CASRADMNTEAFF.

The chain is built from TRBV29-1 and TRBJ2-7; D may be TRBD1 (6 bases). The CDR3 covers 15 residues. V gave up 4 bases and J gave up 0 bases, with 16 bases separating them. Germline V lookup: CDR1 SQVTM, CDR2 ANQGSEA. CDR3 sequence reads: CSVGGSGTSSYEQYF. In DNA, the CDR3 is TGCAGCGTTGGGGGGTCAGGGACAAGCTCCTACGAGCAGTACTTC.